A single sample gave rise to the 9 T cell receptor beta chains below, sequenced in a study of regulatory T cells in long-lasting Graves disease. Time point here: persistent/refractory GD, antithyroid drugs over 5 years with positive TRAb. PBMC-derived RNA was used for the TCR library. Arm-PCR with iRepertoire HTBI primers amplified the CDR3 regions for these TCR beta libraries. TCRdb redid the calling of the multiplex PCR reads with MiXCR, one entry per CDR3 protein. The sample gives about 420,000 distinct CDR3 sequences, 23% of which show up once; roughly a quarter is in the top ten. This material consisted of peripheral blood mononuclear cells (PBMCs), taken when the disease was refractory, from a patient treated with antithyroid drugs. The source of these receptors is a female donor with Graves disease.

This clonotype came up many times. The gene calls are TRBV11-2 and TRBJ2-5, with D possibly matching TRBD1 (6 bases). Germline assignment: CDR1 SGHAT and CDR2 FQNNGV. The CDR3 is 14 amino acids. V gave up 5 bases and J gave up 1 base, with 11 bases separating them. For the CDR3, the DNA is TGTGCCAGCAGCCAATGGGGGCTCCAAGAGACCCAGTACTTC. Translation gives CASSQWGLQETQYF.

On this clonotype itself: A single base separates this from a much larger clone, so it may be a read error. The chain couples TRBV2 to TRBJ2-4; weak D call: TRBD2 (7 bases). Germline lookup yields CDR1 SNHLY and CDR2 FYNNEI. The CDR3 is 15 amino acids. The CDR3 coding sequence is TGTGCCAGCAGTGCCGCGGGGGCGGGCGAAAACACTCAGTACTTC. Encoded protein: CASSAAGAGENTQYF.

Points on this clonotype: A read error is possible here, since a much larger clone lies one base away. The CDR3 here is CASSFGQLETQCF. For the CDR3, the DNA is TGTGCCAGCAGTTTTGGGCAGCTGGAGACCCAGTGCTTC. This chain connects TRBV12-3 or TRBV12-4 to TRBJ2-5; D is unresolved. The CDR3 extends over 13 amino acids.

The chain joins TRBV10-3 to TRBJ2-7; perhaps TRBD1 as D (6 bases). The CDR3 totals 14 residues. Germline V gene sequence: CDR1 ENHRY, CDR2 SYGVKD. V dropped 2 bases and J dropped 7 bases, with 15 bases sitting between them. The CDR3 region has the DNA TGTGCCATCAGTGAGCCACCACAGGGTGGGGAGCAGTACTTC. The encoded protein is CAISEPPQGGEQYF.

The chain is built from TRBV19 and TRBJ1-5, with a tentative D call TRBD1 (5 bases). The CDR3 is 16 amino acids. Between the trimmed V and J ends, which lost 0 bases and 2 bases, there was a span of 11 bases. Germline-derived CDR1 and CDR2 are LNHDA and SQIVND (reference sequence). The CDR3 region is CASSIEEGRRNQPQHF. CDR3 in DNA: TGTGCCAGTAGTATAGAGGAGGGACGGCGCAATCAGCCCCAGCATTTT.

In its sample, this clonotype was seen many times. This rearrangement joins TRBV12-3 or TRBV12-4 to TRBJ2-5; D unresolved. The length of the CDR3 is 13 residues. With 11 bases removed from V and 2 bases from J, the gap between germline ends came to 15 bases. The CDR3 protein is CAVSFGPQETQYF. In DNA form, the CDR3 reads TGTGCCGTCTCGTTCGGCCCACAAGAGACCCAGTACTTC.

This clonotype turned up a few times. The rearrangement uses TRBV3-2 and TRBJ1-6. TRBV3-2 is flagged as a pseudogene. The CDR3 has 14 amino acids. The CDR3 nucleotides read TGTGCCAGCAGCCCCGAAATCCTTGATTCACCCCTCCACTTT. Protein product: CASSPEILDSPLHF.

This clonotype was counted at least ten times. An end of the junction differs from the germline gene, which may be a read error. This chain connects TRBV20-1 to TRBJ1-4; D unresolved. Germline assignment: CDR1 DFQATT and CDR2 SNEGSKA (reference sequence). The length of the CDR3 is 12 residues. The CDR3 region has the DNA TGCAGTGCTAGTGCCGGATACGGTAATAAAGCTTTT. Translation: CSASAGYGNKAF.

This clonotype occurred many times. The genes are TRBV12-3 or TRBV12-4 and TRBJ2-2, with 8 bases matching TRBD2. CDR3 length equals 17 residues. After removal of 5 bases from V and 0 bases from J, the junction contained 8 bases not matched to a gene. The CDR3 reads CASSPLAVSANTGELFF. The CDR3 DNA is TGTGCCAGCAGTCCACTAGCGGTATCAGCGAACACCGGGGAGCTGTTTTTT.